A single sample is the source of the 17 T cell receptor beta chains below, sequenced in a study of neurological immune-mediated disorders. In TCRdb, the 5' RACE reads were re-called with MiXCR into one record per CDR3 protein. The sample yields approximately 45,000 distinct CDR3 sequences, about an eighth seen once. The specimen was PBMCs. Source of these receptors: a female donor in good health.

This clonotype was recorded at least ten times. DNA for the CDR3: TGCGCCAGCAGCTCAACGACAGGCCAGAACACTGAAGCTTTCTTT. It codes for CASSSTTGQNTEAFF. The J gene is TRBJ1-1, the V gene TRBV5-1; D is perhaps TRBD1 (6 bases). V lost 3 bases to trimming and J lost 1 base, with 13 bases between them. Germline V CDR1 and CDR2: SGHRS, YFSETQ. The CDR3 covers 15 residues.

This clonotype was picked up many times. This chain connects TRBV5-1 to TRBJ2-7; TRBD1 is a possible D gene (5 bases). With 4 bases removed from V and 3 bases from J, the gap between germline ends came to 11 bases. Germline CDR1 and CDR2: SGHRS and YFSETQ. The CDR3 spans 13 residues. The CDR3 DNA reads as TGCGCCAGCAGCCGAAGGGGTAGCTACGAGCAGTACTTC. As protein: CASSRRGSYEQYF. Supplemented by reference TRBV5-1 and TRBJ2-7, the full variable domain reads KAGVTQTPRYLIKTRGQQVTLSCSPISGHRSVSWYQQTPGQGLQFLFEYFSETQRNKGNFPGRFSGRQFSNSRSEMNVSTLELGDSALYLCASSRRGSYEQYFGPGTRLTVT.

Ten or more counts support this clonotype. The chain has TRBV27 and TRBJ2-2; unclear D gene. The CDR3 is 14 residues long. The V end lost 5 bases, the J end lost 8 bases, and 15 bases lay between the germline ends. CDR1 and CDR2 from the germline V gene are MNHEY and SMNVEV (reference sequence). The CDR3 nucleotides are TGTGCCAGCAGTCCTCAAATTATCGCGGGGGAGCTGTTTTTT. Translating it yields CASSPQIIAGELFF.

Many counts were recorded for this clonotype. The CDR3 sequence: CATSDPGQGADTQYF. The DNA of the CDR3 is TGTGCCACCAGTGACCCGGGCCAAGGCGCAGATACGCAGTATTTT. The chain couples TRBV24-1 to TRBJ2-3; D is unclear. The germline V gene encodes CDR1 KGHDR and CDR2 SFDVKD. V dropped 4 bases and J dropped 4 bases, with 14 bases sitting between them. The CDR3 extends over 15 amino acids.

This clonotype was counted ten times or more. The gene calls are TRBV5-1 and TRBJ2-3; no clear D. The CDR3 runs to 11 residues. V lost 3 bases to trimming and J lost 5 bases, with 4 bases between them. Germline CDR1 SGHRS, CDR2 YFSETQ. The CDR3 loop is CASSYEDTQYF. CDR3 in DNA: TGCGCCAGCAGCTACGAAGATACGCAGTATTTT.

This clonotype was picked up many times. The V and J genes are TRBV6-5 and TRBJ2-7; 9 positions agree with TRBD1. The V segment lost 2 bases and the J segment 6 bases; nucleotides outside the gene matches: 8. The germline gives CDR1 MNHEY, CDR2 SVGAGI. The CDR3 has 15 residues. CDR3 in DNA: TGTGCCAGCAGTTACCAAGGACAGGGGAGCGGCGAGCAGTACTTC. This encodes CASSYQGQGSGEQYF.

This clonotype was counted ten times or more. The chain links TRBV20-1 to TRBJ1-2; D is ambiguous. This CDR3 region has 15 residues. CDR1 and CDR2 from the germline V gene are DFQATT and SNEGSKA (reference sequence). Trimming cost V 0 bases and J 4 bases, with 15 bases left between them. The DNA of the CDR3 is TGCAGTGCTAGAGATGAATCCGGGCGGACCTATGGCTACACCTTC. Its protein product is CSARDESGRTYGYTF.

At least ten counts were recorded for this clonotype. This rearrangement joins TRBV9 to TRBJ1-5; no clear D. The CDR3 is 15 residues long. Germline lookup yields CDR1 SGDLS and CDR2 YYNGEE. With 4 bases removed from V and 2 bases from J, the gap between germline ends came to 13 bases. The CDR3 DNA is TGTGCCAGCAGCTCGGGTCCCGGAGGCAATCAGCCCCAGCATTTT. This codes for CASSSGPGGNQPQHF.

This clonotype was picked up many times. This sequence joins TRBV5-1 and TRBJ2-5; D may be TRBD1 (6 bases). V lost 0 bases to trimming and J lost 1 base, with 10 bases between them. CDR1 is SGHRS, CDR2 YFSETQ, per germline. There are 15 residues in the CDR3. The CDR3 here is CASSLEDRSQETQYF. In nucleotides, the CDR3 is TGCGCCAGCAGCTTGGAGGACAGATCCCAAGAGACCCAGTACTTC.

The chain couples TRBV20-1 to TRBJ1-6; D might be TRBD1 (5 bases). The CDR3 is 15 residues long. Germline V gives CDR1 DFQATT, CDR2 SNEGSKA (reference sequence). Trimming shortened V by 3 bases and J by 7 bases, and 16 bases separated the two germline ends. The CDR3 DNA is TGCAGTGCTAGGGCCGGGTCAGGGACCAATTCACCCCTCCACTTT. Residues: CSARAGSGTNSPLHF.

This clonotype showed up many times. The chain couples TRBV5-1 to TRBJ1-2, with D possibly TRBD1 on 6 matching bases. V lost 0 bases to trimming and J lost 0 bases, with 18 bases between them. Germline assignment: CDR1 SGHRS and CDR2 YFSETQ. The CDR3 covers 18 residues. DNA of the CDR3: TGCGCCAGCAGCTTGGCCCCCCCCGGGGGGGCATCTAACTATGGCTACACCTTC. This codes for CASSLAPPGGASNYGYTF.

In its sample, this clonotype was seen many times. The rearrangement joins TRBV25-1 to TRBJ1-4, with D hard to call. V lost 2 bases, J lost 7 bases, and 14 bases lay in between. Germline CDR1 and CDR2: MGHDK and SYGVNS. The CDR3 covers 15 residues. DNA for the CDR3: TGTGCCAGCAGTGAAGTTGGGGATCTGTCTGAAAAACTGTTTTTT. It translates to CASSEVGDLSEKLFF.

This clonotype was detected many times. The chain recombines TRBV20-1 with TRBJ2-3; unclear D gene. The germline V gene encodes CDR1 DFQATT and CDR2 SNEGSKA (reference sequence). CDR3 length equals 14 residues. Trimming took 5 bases from V and 2 from J, leaving 14 bases between them. The CDR3 loop reads CSAPDQLSTDTQYF. The CDR3 nucleotides read TGCAGTGCTCCTGACCAACTATCCACAGATACGCAGTATTTT.

This clonotype was observed at least ten times. The genes are TRBV6-1 and TRBJ2-7; 7 nucleotides match TRBD1. The ends lost 5 bases at V and 1 base at J; junction bases unmatched: 5. Germline values: CDR1 MNHNS, CDR2 SASEGT. This CDR3 is built from 14 residues. The DNA for the CDR3 is TGTGCCAGCAGTCGACAGGGTAATTCCTACGAGCAGTACTTC. Its translation: CASSRQGNSYEQYF.

This clonotype appeared many times. The gene calls are TRBV7-9 and TRBJ2-1; 8 bases line up with TRBD2. V was pared by 5 bases and J by 6 bases, with 6 bases of the junction left unmatched. Germline-derived CDR1 and CDR2 are SEHNR and FQNEAQ (reference sequence). This CDR3 has 14 residues. Here the CDR3 DNA reads TGTGCCAGCAGCCCGGGGGGGATAGGCAATGAGCAGTTCTTC. Residues: CASSPGGIGNEQFF.

This clonotype was counted many times. The chain carries TRBV6-2 or TRBV6-3 and TRBJ2-3; TRBD2 matches at 7 bases. Trimming cost V 4 bases and J 8 bases; bases outside gene matches: 9. Germline CDR1 reads MNHEY; CDR2 reads SVGEGT. The CDR3 has 14 residues. CDR3 residues: CASSFRDYLRTQYF. CDR3 nucleotides: TGTGCCAGCAGTTTCCGGGACTATCTCCGTACGCAGTATTTT.

This clonotype appeared many times. The V gene is TRBV12-3 or TRBV12-4, the J gene TRBJ1-1, with D possibly TRBD1 on 6 matching bases. The CDR3 spans 16 residues. V was shortened by 6 bases and J by 5 bases, with 22 bases between the two germline ends. CDR3 coding DNA: TGTGCCAGCAGGCACACTCGGGGGCAGGGCGGGACTGAAGCTTTCTTT. This gives the protein CASRHTRGQGGTEAFF.